The clone carrying this TCR beta chain came up many times. These data originate in a study of Graves' ophthalmopathy and Graves' hyperthyroidism. Amplifying from RNA transcripts, the study obtained TCR beta CDR3 regions. HTBI primers served in a first-round RT-PCR, which a second-round multiplex PCR followed. TCRdb re-called the multiplex PCR reads with MiXCR, one entry per CDR3 protein. The sample has about 24,000 distinct CDR3 sequences; around 50% are singletons. The CDR3 sequence is 15 residues long. Trimming took 5 bases from V and 8 from J; bases not matched to a gene: 12. Germline V gives CDR1 DFQATT, CDR2 SNEGSKA (reference sequence). Orbital computed tomography and thyroid ultrasound, along with TRAb, serum thyroxine and clinical symptoms, underpinned diagnosis.

The sequence was collected from an adult woman with stable Graves' hyperthyroidism. The rearrangement links TRBV20-1 to TRBJ2-1, with 10 bases lining up with TRBD2. Material: peripheral blood. For the CDR3, the DNA is TGCAGTGCTGTAGCGGGAGGTTTGGGTGGAGATGAGCAGTTCTTC. It specifies CSAVAGGLGGDEQFF.